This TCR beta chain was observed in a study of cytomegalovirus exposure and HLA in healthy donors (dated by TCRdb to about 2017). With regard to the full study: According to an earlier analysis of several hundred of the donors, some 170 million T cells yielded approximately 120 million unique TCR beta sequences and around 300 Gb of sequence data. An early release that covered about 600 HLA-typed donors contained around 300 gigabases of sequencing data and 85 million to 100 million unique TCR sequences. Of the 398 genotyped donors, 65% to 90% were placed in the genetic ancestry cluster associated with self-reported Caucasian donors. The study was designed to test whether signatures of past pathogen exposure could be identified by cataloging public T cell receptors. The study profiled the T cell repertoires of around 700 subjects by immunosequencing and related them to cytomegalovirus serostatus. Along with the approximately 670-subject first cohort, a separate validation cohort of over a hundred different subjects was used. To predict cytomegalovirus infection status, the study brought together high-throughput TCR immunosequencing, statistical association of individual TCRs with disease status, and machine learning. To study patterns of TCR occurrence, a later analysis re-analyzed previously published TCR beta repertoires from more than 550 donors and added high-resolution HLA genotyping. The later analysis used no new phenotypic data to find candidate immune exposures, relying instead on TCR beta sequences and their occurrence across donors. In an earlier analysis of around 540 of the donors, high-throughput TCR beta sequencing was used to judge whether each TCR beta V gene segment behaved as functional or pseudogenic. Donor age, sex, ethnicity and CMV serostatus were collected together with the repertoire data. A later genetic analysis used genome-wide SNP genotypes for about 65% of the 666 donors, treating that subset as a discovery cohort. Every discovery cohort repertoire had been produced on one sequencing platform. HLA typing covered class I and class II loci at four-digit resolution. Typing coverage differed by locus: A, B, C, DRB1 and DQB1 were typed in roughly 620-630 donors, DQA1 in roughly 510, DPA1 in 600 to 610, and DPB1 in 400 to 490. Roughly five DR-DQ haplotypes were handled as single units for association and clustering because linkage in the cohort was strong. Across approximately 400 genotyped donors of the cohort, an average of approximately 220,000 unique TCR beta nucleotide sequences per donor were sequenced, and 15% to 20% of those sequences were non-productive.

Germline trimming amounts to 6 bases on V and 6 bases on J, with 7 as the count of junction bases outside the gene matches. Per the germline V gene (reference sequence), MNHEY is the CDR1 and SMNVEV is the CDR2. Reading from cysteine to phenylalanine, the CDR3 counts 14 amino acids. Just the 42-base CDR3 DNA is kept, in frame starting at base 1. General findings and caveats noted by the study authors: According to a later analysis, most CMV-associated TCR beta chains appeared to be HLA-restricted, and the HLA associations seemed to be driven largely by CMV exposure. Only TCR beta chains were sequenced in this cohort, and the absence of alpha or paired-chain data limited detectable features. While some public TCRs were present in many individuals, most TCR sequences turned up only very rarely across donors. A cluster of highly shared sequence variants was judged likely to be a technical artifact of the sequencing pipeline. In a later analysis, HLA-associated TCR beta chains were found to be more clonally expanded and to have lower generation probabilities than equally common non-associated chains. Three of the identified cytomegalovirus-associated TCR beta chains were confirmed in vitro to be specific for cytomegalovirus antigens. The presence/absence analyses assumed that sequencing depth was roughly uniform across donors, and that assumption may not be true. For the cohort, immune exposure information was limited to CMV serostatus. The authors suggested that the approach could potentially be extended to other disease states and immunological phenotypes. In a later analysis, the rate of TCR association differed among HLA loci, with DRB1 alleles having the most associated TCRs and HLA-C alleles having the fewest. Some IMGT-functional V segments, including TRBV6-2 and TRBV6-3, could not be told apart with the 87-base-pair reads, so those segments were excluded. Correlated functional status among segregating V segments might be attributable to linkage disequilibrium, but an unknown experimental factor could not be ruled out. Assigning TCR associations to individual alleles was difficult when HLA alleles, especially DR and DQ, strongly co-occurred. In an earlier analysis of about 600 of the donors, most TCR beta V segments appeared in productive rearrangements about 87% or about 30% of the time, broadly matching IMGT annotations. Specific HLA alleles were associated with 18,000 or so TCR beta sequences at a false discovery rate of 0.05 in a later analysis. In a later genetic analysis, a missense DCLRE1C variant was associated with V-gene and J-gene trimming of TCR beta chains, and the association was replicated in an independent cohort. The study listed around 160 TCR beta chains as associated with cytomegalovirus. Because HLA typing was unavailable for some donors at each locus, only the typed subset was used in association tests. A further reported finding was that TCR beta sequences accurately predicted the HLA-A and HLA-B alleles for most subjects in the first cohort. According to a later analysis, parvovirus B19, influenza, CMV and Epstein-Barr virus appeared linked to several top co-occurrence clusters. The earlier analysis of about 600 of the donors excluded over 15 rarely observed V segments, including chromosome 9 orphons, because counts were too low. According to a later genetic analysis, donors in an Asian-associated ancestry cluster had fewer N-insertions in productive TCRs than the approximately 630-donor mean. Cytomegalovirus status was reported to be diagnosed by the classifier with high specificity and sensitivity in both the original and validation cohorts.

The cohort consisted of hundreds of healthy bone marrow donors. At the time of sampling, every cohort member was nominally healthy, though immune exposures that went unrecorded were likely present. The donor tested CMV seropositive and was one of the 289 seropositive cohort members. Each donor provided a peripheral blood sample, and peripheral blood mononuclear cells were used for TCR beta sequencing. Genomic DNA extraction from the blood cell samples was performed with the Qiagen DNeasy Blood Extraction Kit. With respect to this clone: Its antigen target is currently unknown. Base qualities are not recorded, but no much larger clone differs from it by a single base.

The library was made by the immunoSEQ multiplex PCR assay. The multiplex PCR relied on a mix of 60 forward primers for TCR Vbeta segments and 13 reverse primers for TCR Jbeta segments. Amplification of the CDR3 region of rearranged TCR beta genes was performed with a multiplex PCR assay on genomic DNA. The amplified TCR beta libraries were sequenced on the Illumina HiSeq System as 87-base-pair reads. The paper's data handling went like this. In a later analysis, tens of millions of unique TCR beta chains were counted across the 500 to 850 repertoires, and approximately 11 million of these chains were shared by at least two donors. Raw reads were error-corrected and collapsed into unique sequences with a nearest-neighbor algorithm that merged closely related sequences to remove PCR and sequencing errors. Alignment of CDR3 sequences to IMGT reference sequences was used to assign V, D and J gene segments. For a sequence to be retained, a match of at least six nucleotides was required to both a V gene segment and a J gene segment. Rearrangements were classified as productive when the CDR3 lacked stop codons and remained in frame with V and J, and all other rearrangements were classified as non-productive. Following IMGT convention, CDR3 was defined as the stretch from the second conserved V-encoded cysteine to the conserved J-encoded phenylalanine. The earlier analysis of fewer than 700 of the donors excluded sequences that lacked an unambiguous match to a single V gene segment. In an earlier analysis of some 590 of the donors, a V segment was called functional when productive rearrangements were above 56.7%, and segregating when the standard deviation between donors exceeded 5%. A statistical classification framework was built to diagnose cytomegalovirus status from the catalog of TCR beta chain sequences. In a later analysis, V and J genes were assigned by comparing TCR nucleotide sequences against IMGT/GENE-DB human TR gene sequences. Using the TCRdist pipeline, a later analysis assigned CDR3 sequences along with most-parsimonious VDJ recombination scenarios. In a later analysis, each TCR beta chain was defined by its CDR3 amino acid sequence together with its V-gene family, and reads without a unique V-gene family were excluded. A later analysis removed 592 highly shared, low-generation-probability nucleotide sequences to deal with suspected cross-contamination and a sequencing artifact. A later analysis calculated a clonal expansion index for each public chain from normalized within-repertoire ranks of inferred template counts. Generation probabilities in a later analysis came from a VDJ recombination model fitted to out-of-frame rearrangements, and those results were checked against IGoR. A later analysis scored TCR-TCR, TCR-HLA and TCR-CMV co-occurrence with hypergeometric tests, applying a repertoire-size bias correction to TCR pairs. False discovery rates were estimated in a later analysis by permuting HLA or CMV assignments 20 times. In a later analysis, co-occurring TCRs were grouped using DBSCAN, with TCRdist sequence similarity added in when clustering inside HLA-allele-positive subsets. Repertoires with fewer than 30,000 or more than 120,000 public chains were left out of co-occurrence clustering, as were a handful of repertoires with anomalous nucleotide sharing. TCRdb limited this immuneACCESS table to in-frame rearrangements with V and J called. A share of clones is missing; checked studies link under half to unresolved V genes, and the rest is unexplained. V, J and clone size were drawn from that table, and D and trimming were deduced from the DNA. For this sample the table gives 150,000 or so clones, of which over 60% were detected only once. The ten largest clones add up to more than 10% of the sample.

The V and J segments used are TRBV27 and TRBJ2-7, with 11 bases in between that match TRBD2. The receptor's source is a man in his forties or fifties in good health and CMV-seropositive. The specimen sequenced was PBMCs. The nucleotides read TGTGCCAGCAGCCAACTAGCGGGAGTTGGCGAGCAGTACTTC. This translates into CASSQLAGVGEQYF.